This TCR beta chain was recovered during a study of graft-versus-host responses after intestinal transplantation. Study-level background: Each patient got anti-thymocyte globulin induction, then tacrolimus and steroids for roughly 3 years. Study results and caveats: Maximum circulating GvH clone levels tracked with early post-transplant HvG decreases.

As for this clone: Its matching antigen is unknown.

The germline V gene encodes CDR1 LNHDA and CDR2 SQIVND (reference sequence). The CDR3 consists of 18 residues. Trimming took 6 bases from V and 3 from J; bases not matched to a gene: 11. Produced via immunoSEQ multiplex PCR; TCRdb's table is partial and in-frame only. The sample consists of about 88,000 clones, under 95% of them appearing once. J is TRBJ2-3 and V is TRBV19; 14 positions agree with TRBD2. This TCR derives from a human donor who was the organ donor for an intestinal transplant. The source was unstimulated CD4+ T cells sorted from spleen or lymph node cells, collected before transplant. The CDR3 loop is CASRGFGTSGRGTDTQYF. Here the CDR3 DNA reads TGTGCCAGTAGGGGGTTCGGGACTAGCGGGAGAGGGACAGATACGCAGTATTTT. Using reference TRBV19 and TRBJ2-3 for the parts outside the CDR3, the full variable domain is DGGITQSPKYLFRKEGQNVTLSCEQNLNHDAMYWYRQDPGQGLRLIYYSQIVNDFQKGDIAEGYSVSREKKESFPLTVTSAQKNPTAFYLCASRGFGTSGRGTDTQYFGPGTRLTVL.